This T cell receptor (beta chain) emerged from a study of T cells after posttransplantation cyclophosphamide. General observations from the study: TRB clonality was highly associated with recipient CMV seropositivity and reactivation.

This clone was seen only a few times. Antigen unknown. The CDR3 spans 15 residues. The germline CDR1 and CDR2 sequences are SGHRS and YFSETQ. Trimming removed 3 bases from V and 8 bases from J; junction bases left unmatched: 8. The table came from immunoSEQ multiplex PCR; TCRdb's copy has only in-frame clones and leaves some out. There are 10,000 to 15,000 clones in the sample; roughly four fifths occur only once, and around 0.8% lies in the top ten. The related graft donor's blood sample was taken on the day of bone marrow donation. The receptor comes from a man between 45 and 60 years old in good health, CMV-negative, and a related stem cell transplant donor. This sequence joins TRBV5-1 and TRBJ2-3; TRBD2 agrees at 11 bases. The sequenced sample was memory CD4+ T cells sorted from PBMCs. CDR3 nucleotides: TGCGCCAGCAGCTCAACTAGCGGGAGCGGGGTTACGCAGTATTTT. This sequence encodes CASSSTSGSGVTQYF. Based on the CDR3 plus reference TRBV5-1 and TRBJ2-3, the full variable domain is KAGVTQTPRYLIKTRGQQVTLSCSPISGHRSVSWYQQTPGQGLQFLFEYFSETQRNKGNFPGRFSGRQFSNSRSEMNVSTLELGDSALYLCASSSTSGSGVTQYFGPGTRLTVL.